This TCR beta chain was captured in a study of regulatory T cells in long-lasting Graves disease. The germline V gene encodes CDR1 MNHNS and CDR2 SASEGT. With 0 bases removed from V and 0 bases from J, the gap between germline ends came to 12 bases. This CDR3 spans 17 amino acids. In building TCR beta libraries, iRepertoire HTBI primers were used together with Arm-PCR of CDR3 regions. TCRdb reanalysed the multiplex PCR reads using MiXCR and keeps one entry per CDR3 protein. Counted here are about 400,000 distinct CDR3 sequences, over 14% occurring once; the ten biggest clones make up approximately 7.8%. As to time point: newly diagnosed GD, antithyroid drugs for less than 3 months. PBMCs provided the RNA from which the TCR library was made. This clonotype was observed at least ten times. The data also belong to a second study, concerning T cells in Graves' hyperthyroidism and ophthalmopathy.

The origin of this receptor is a woman aged 40 to 50 with Graves disease. This rearrangement joins TRBV6-1 to TRBJ1-3; weak D call: TRBD1 (5 bases). The sample consisted of peripheral blood mononuclear cells (PBMCs), taken at new diagnosis, from a patient treated with antithyroid drugs. CDR3 bases: TGTGCCAGCAGTGAAGCCCACGGAGGGGCCTCTGGAAACACCATATATTTT. Protein: CASSEAHGGASGNTIYF.